Below, one T cell receptor (beta chain) is given with its context. The data were obtained in a study of blood T cell repertoires in COVID-19. V lost 6 bases, J lost 0 bases, and 4 bases stayed unmatched. Germline V gives CDR1 SGHDT, CDR2 YYEEEE. The CDR3 spans 14 residues. TCRdb keeps only in-frame clones here, not all; method: immunoSEQ multiplex PCR. Here the sample spans roughly 160,000 clones, roughly 90% being singletons. This receptor was identified in a man in his fifties with acute or convalescent COVID-19. This chain links TRBV5-6 with TRBJ1-2, with 8 bases that match TRBD1. Sequencing input: peripheral blood. Written as DNA, the CDR3 is TGTGCCAGCACCCGACAGGGGTCTAACTATGGCTACACCTTC. It translates to CASTRQGSNYGYTF.